The 28 T cell receptor beta chains in this list originate from one sample, sequenced in a study of post-analysis software for immune sequencing data. Broader study findings: Roughly five TRBV segments were more frequent in patients than controls; TRBV5-6, TRBV5-1 and TRBV20-1 belonged to this group.

Every TCR beta cDNA library bore unique molecular identifiers. A single record per CDR3 protein comes from TCRdb applying MiXCR to the PCR reads. Of more than 500,000 distinct CDR3 sequences listed, approximately 31% are singletons. These receptors' antigens are unknown. Sequencing used blood. Receptor source: a girl younger than 18 with multiple sclerosis.

This chain uses TRBV7-8 with TRBJ2-7, with D hard to call. Trimming took off 0 bases at V and 0 bases at J, with 9 bases between the two ends. The CDR3 extends over 15 amino acids. From germline, CDR1 is SGHVS and CDR2 FQNEAQ. Here the CDR3 reads CASSLADASSYEQYF. The CDR3 coding sequence is TGTGCCAGCAGCTTAGCGGACGCCAGCTCCTACGAGCAGTACTTC.

This clonotype was seen only a few times. Germline and junction disagree at one end, which may indicate a read error. The gene calls are TRBV3-1 and TRBJ2-1; D not certain. CDR1 is LGHDT, CDR2 YNNKEL, per germline (reference sequence). The CDR3 length is 13 residues. This CDR3 is CASSHRSYDEQFF. The CDR3 nucleotides read TGTGCCAGCAGCCATCGCTCCTACGATGAGCAGTTCTTC.

This clonotype was seen a few times. The V and J genes are TRBV5-1 and TRBJ2-1; D assignment may be TRBD1 or TRBD2 (5 bases each). Germline lookup yields CDR1 SGHRS and CDR2 YFSETQ. This CDR3 is 15 amino acids long. Trimming cost V 5 bases and J 7 bases, with 19 bases left between them. CDR3 loop: CASRDPGPGKNEQFF. The CDR3 DNA follows: TGCGCCAGCAGGGATCCGGGACCCGGAAAAAATGAGCAGTTCTTC.

This clonotype was counted a few times. The rearrangement links TRBV5-6 to TRBJ1-2; D might be TRBD1 (5 bases). With 6 bases removed from V and 8 bases from J, the gap between germline ends came to 17 bases. The length of the CDR3 is 13 residues. Germline V gene sequence: CDR1 SGHDT, CDR2 YYEEEE. The CDR3 spells CASNGAPNYGYTF. In DNA, the CDR3 is TGTGCCAGCAATGGGGCACCCAATTACGGCTACACCTTC. The full variable domain, in which reference TRBV5-6 and TRBJ1-2 provide the parts outside the CDR3, is DAGVTQSPTHLIKTRGQQVTLRCSPKSGHDTVSWYQQALGQGPQFIFQYYEEEERQRGNFPDRFSGHQFPNYSSELNVNALLLGDSALYLCASNGAPNYGYTFGSGTRLTVV.

This clonotype was seen a few times. This chain joins TRBV15 and TRBJ2-3, with D uncertain. Germline assignment: CDR1 LNHNV and CDR2 YYDKDF (reference sequence). Between the trimmed V and J ends, which lost 1 base and 4 bases, there was a span of 12 bases. CDR3 length equals 15 residues. CDR3: CATSRVGQSADTQYF. CDR3 DNA: TGTGCCACCAGCAGAGTCGGCCAGTCAGCAGATACGCAGTATTTT.

This clonotype was detected a few times. The chain uses TRBV29-1 and TRBJ2-2, with D hard to call. Trimming left V 2 bases short and J 6 bases short, with 7 bases between. The CDR3 has 12 amino acids. The germline gives CDR1 SQVTM, CDR2 ANQGSEA. CDR3 region: CSVEKGAGELFF. The CDR3 bases are TGCAGCGTTGAAAAAGGAGCCGGGGAGCTGTTTTTT.

This clonotype was seen only a few times. CDR3 region: CSARAGPTGAGYTF. The CDR3 DNA is TGCAGTGCTAGAGCGGGTCCCACCGGGGCCGGCTACACCTTC. The chain combines TRBV20-1 with TRBJ1-2, with D possibly being TRBD1 (5 bases). The CDR3 consists of 14 residues. V dropped 1 base and J dropped 8 bases, with 17 bases sitting between them. CDR1 DFQATT and CDR2 SNEGSKA come from the germline V gene (reference sequence).

The chain has TRBV4-1 and TRBJ1-1; 10 positions match TRBD1. Trimming at V came to 4 bases and at J to 3 bases, leaving 5 bases not matched to a gene. The CDR3 has 15 residues. CDR1 is MGHRA and CDR2 is YSYEKL in the germline V gene. In DNA, the CDR3 is TGCGCCAGCAGCCTAGGGGACAGGGGAGACACTGAAGCTTTCTTT. Protein product: CASSLGDRGDTEAFF.

The V call is TRBV6-1, the J call TRBJ2-5, with 11 positions matching TRBD2. The germline CDR1 and CDR2 sequences are MNHNS and SASEGT. This CDR3 comprises 15 residues. Trimming removed 2 bases from V and 3 bases from J; junction bases left unmatched: 2. In DNA, the CDR3 is TGTGCCAGCAGTGAAATAGCGGGGGGGGAAGAGACCCAGTACTTC. Its translation is CASSEIAGGEETQYF.

The V gene is TRBV7-8, the J gene TRBJ2-5; D is possibly TRBD2 (6 bases). Between the trimmed V and J ends, which lost 5 bases and 2 bases, there was a span of 12 bases. From germline, CDR1 is SGHVS and CDR2 FQNEAQ. The CDR3 is 14 amino acids. CDR3 protein: CASSKIAVQETQYF. CDR3 nucleotides: TGTGCCAGCAGCAAGATAGCGGTACAAGAGACCCAGTACTTC.

This clonotype has more than one count but fewer than ten. The rearrangement uses TRBV24-1 and TRBJ2-7, with no clear D. CDR1 and CDR2 from the germline V gene are KGHDR and SFDVKD. Trimming cost V 10 bases and J 5 bases, with 14 bases left between them. CDR3 length: 12 residues. CDR3 coding DNA: TGTGCCACAAACAGAACCGCCAACGAGCAGTACTTC. Translation: CATNRTANEQYF.

V and J are TRBV5-1 and TRBJ2-7, with 8 bases aligning to TRBD1. The CDR3 sequence is 14 residues long. Trimming removed 3 bases from V and 3 bases from J; junction bases left unmatched: 5. Germline V gene lookup returns CDR1 SGHRS and CDR2 YFSETQ. CDR3 residues: CASSYGQGGYEQYF. DNA of the CDR3: TGCGCCAGCAGCTACGGACAGGGAGGCTACGAGCAGTACTTC.

The genes are TRBV12-3 or TRBV12-4 and TRBJ1-5, with 11 bases identical to TRBD1. The CDR3 covers 16 residues. V dropped 6 bases and J dropped 1; count of bases not matched to a gene: 5. CDR3: CASSHGQGASNQPQHF. The CDR3 nucleotides read TGTGCCAGCAGCCATGGACAGGGGGCGAGCAATCAGCCCCAGCATTTT.

The V and J genes are TRBV12-3 or TRBV12-4 and TRBJ2-3; D could derive from TRBD1 or TRBD2 (5 bases each). V was pared by 5 bases and J by 4 bases, with 19 bases between. This CDR3 contains 16 residues. CDR3 residues: CASSREPGSSPDTQYF. In nucleotides, the CDR3 is TGTGCCAGCAGTCGGGAACCAGGGTCTTCTCCAGATACGCAGTATTTT.

The chain links TRBV5-1 to TRBJ2-5; TRBD1 agrees at 7 bases. V dropped 4 bases and J dropped 10; count of bases not matched to a gene: 4. The CDR3 is 11 residues long. Germline V gene sequence: CDR1 SGHRS, CDR2 YFSETQ. The CDR3 DNA reads as TGCGCCAGCAGCCAGCAGGGGGACCAGTACTTC. Translation gives CASSQQGDQYF.

Only a few counts were recorded for this clonotype. V gene TRBV5-1 combines with J gene TRBJ2-3; D gene uncertain. V dropped 1 base and J dropped 2 bases, with 8 bases sitting between them. CDR3 length: 14 amino acids. The germline CDR1 and CDR2 sequences are SGHRS and YFSETQ. This CDR3 is CASSLNLNTDTQYF. CDR3 sequence (DNA): TGCGCCAGCAGCTTGAATCTAAACACAGATACGCAGTATTTT. Complete variable domain (other parts from reference TRBV5-1 and TRBJ2-3): KAGVTQTPRYLIKTRGQQVTLSCSPISGHRSVSWYQQTPGQGLQFLFEYFSETQRNKGNFPGRFSGRQFSNSRSEMNVSTLELGDSALYLCASSLNLNTDTQYFGPGTRLTVL.

The J gene is TRBJ2-3, the V gene TRBV12-3 or TRBV12-4; 8 bases match TRBD2. The CDR3 contains 16 residues. The J segment lost 2 bases and the V segment lost 5 bases, leaving 9 bases of the junction unmatched. The CDR3 here is CASSVPGGVNTDTQYF. The CDR3 nucleotides are TGTGCCAGCAGTGTCCCCGGGGGGGTGAACACAGATACGCAGTATTTT.

The rearrangement joins TRBV29-1 to TRBJ1-1; D not certain. The V end was cut by 7 bases, the J end by 1 base, with 7 bases between. Germline-derived CDR1 and CDR2 are SQVTM and ANQGSEA. There are 11 residues in the CDR3. The CDR3 protein is CSAVANTEAFF. CDR3 sequence (DNA): TGCAGCGCCGTGGCGAACACTGAAGCTTTCTTT.

This clonotype was seen only a few times. The CDR3 loop is CASRRDGTYGYTF. The CDR3 DNA reads as TGTGCCAGCAGAAGGGACGGAACCTATGGCTACACCTTC. This chain connects TRBV6-5 to TRBJ1-2; possibly TRBD1 for D (5 bases). Germline assignment: CDR1 MNHEY and CDR2 SVGAGI. Trimming pared 6 bases from V and 4 bases from J, leaving 12 bases between. The CDR3 extends over 13 amino acids.

The chain combines TRBV3-1 with TRBJ2-5, with D perhaps TRBD2 (6 bases). This CDR3 has 17 amino acids. V dropped 5 bases and J dropped 2 bases, with 21 bases sitting between them. Germline assignment: CDR1 LGHDT and CDR2 YNNKEL (reference sequence). For the CDR3, the DNA is TGTGCCAGCAGCTTAAGAAGCTACAGGAGGGATCAAGAGACCCAGTACTTC. Its protein product is CASSLRSYRRDQETQYF.

V and J are TRBV2 and TRBJ1-1, with D uncertain. The CDR3 totals 16 residues. V lost 3 bases, J lost 3 bases, and 17 bases lay in between. CDR1 is SNHLY, CDR2 FYNNEI, per germline. The CDR3 region has the DNA TGTGCCAGCAGTGATACGGGGATAAGTCTGGACACTGAAGCTTTCTTT. Protein: CASSDTGISLDTEAFF.

In its sample, this clonotype was seen a few times. This sequence joins TRBV20-1 and TRBJ1-6; possibly TRBD1 for D (5 bases). V was cut by 4 bases and J by 5 bases, with 12 bases left in between. The CDR3 has 14 amino acids. The germline V gene has CDR1 DFQATT and CDR2 SNEGSKA (reference sequence). This CDR3 is CSAMGRQHNSPLHF. The CDR3 DNA reads TGCAGTGCTATGGGCCGACAGCATAATTCACCCCTCCACTTT.

To note about this clonotype: Mismatch with germline at one junction end may stem from a read error. The chain has TRBV20-1 and TRBJ1-2; 8 bases are a match to TRBD1. The germline V gene has CDR1 DFQATT and CDR2 SNEGSKA (reference sequence). CDR3 size: 13 residues. In DNA form, the CDR3 reads TGCAGCGCTAGAGCAGGACAGGGCAATGGCTACACCTTC. Encoded protein: CSARAGQGNGYTF.

This sequence joins TRBV28 and TRBJ2-3; D is uncertain. Looked up from germline, CDR1 is MDHEN and CDR2 is SYDVKM. Trimming cost V 3 bases and J 5 bases, with 12 bases left between them. The CDR3 is 14 amino acids. CDR3 sequence reads: CASSLSQSEDTQYF. The CDR3 DNA is TGTGCCAGCAGTTTGAGCCAGAGTGAAGATACGCAGTATTTT.

This clonotype was detected only a few times. This rearrangement joins TRBV12-3 or TRBV12-4 to TRBJ1-2, with D tentatively TRBD1 (5 bases). Trimming took 3 bases from V and 5 from J, leaving 7 bases between them. CDR3 length: 12 residues. The CDR3 reads CASSFPGYGYTF. The CDR3 DNA follows: TGTGCCAGCAGTTTCCCAGGGTATGGCTACACCTTC.

The rearrangement uses TRBV5-1 and TRBJ1-2; no firm D call. CDR3 length equals 13 residues. V was cut by 1 base and J by 8 bases, with 12 bases left in between. Germline values: CDR1 SGHRS, CDR2 YFSETQ. CDR3 in DNA: TGCGCCAGCAGCTTGAACCCGGGTTGGGGCTACACCTTC. It is translated as CASSLNPGWGYTF.

The chain uses TRBV6-2 or TRBV6-3 and TRBJ1-2, with D hard to call. Germline V lookup: CDR1 MNHEY, CDR2 SVGEGT. V was shortened by 5 bases and J by 5 bases, with 12 bases between the two germline ends. The CDR3 consists of 13 residues. In DNA, the CDR3 is TGTGCCAGCAGTACAACGCACTATTATGGCTACACCTTC. This sequence encodes CASSTTHYYGYTF.

This chain connects TRBV20-1 to TRBJ2-7; maybe TRBD2 (7 bases). CDR1 DFQATT and CDR2 SNEGSKA come from the germline V gene (reference sequence). This CDR3 contains 14 residues. V gave up 3 bases and J gave up 3 bases, with 15 bases separating them. The CDR3 loop reads CSARAEGGLYEQYF. Here the CDR3 DNA reads TGCAGTGCTAGGGCCGAGGGGGGGCTCTACGAGCAGTACTTC.